The next 5 T cell receptor beta chains were all read from a single sample in a study of beta chain features in type 1 diabetes. Every bit of the isolated RNA underwent reverse transcription, so sequencing read expressed TCRB transcripts. Assay used: immunoSEQ multiplex PCR; TCRdb lists only in-frame clones, some missing. This sample carries around 240,000 clones, over 8.5% of them seen once, and the ten largest clones take about 0.03%. The sequencing sample was made of naive CD4+ T cells from blood. The receptors derive from a woman in her late teens or twenties in good health.

V is TRBV18 and J is TRBJ2-7, with D unresolved. Germline V CDR1 and CDR2: KGHSH, LQKENI. V was shortened by 3 bases and J by 0 bases, with 9 bases between the two germline ends. The CDR3 contains 14 residues. CDR3 loop: CASSPEQSSYEQYF. The CDR3 DNA sequence: TGTGCCAGCTCACCTGAACAGAGCTCCTACGAGCAGTACTTC.

This clone was detected a few times. This chain uses TRBV6-5 with TRBJ2-2; D not certain. The CDR3 covers 12 residues. Trimming took off 5 bases at V and 2 bases at J, with 3 bases between the two ends. Per germline, CDR1 MNHEY and CDR2 SVGAGI. In DNA, the CDR3 is TGTGCCAGCAGTCTAAACACCGGGGAGCTGTTTTTT. Its translation: CASSLNTGELFF.

The rearrangement links TRBV5-1 to TRBJ1-5; 12 bases align to TRBD1. CDR3 size: 19 residues. The germline CDR1 and CDR2 sequences are SGHRS and YFSETQ. Unmatched junction bases numbered 9, after V lost 0 bases and J lost 2 bases. The CDR3 nucleotides are TGCGCCAGCAGCTTGGGAGGGGGACAGGGGGCTGGAGGCAATCAGCCCCAGCATTTT. It specifies CASSLGGGQGAGGNQPQHF. Drawing the rest from reference TRBV5-1 and TRBJ1-5, the complete variable domain is KAGVTQTPRYLIKTRGQQVTLSCSPISGHRSVSWYQQTPGQGLQFLFEYFSETQRNKGNFPGRFSGRQFSNSRSEMNVSTLELGDSALYLCASSLGGGQGAGGNQPQHFGDGTRLSIL.

The chain joins TRBV4-1 to TRBJ2-5, with TRBD1 matching 7 bases. The end of the DNA aligns better with TRBJ2-7, so the J call may be wrong. The CDR3 loop spans 17 amino acids. The germline gives CDR1 MGHRA, CDR2 YSYEKL. The CDR3 region is CASSQDVPLTGAYEQYF. CDR3 in DNA: TGCGCCAGCAGCCAAGATGTCCCTTTAACAGGGGCCTACGAGCAGTACTTC.

The rearrangement joins TRBV5-4 to TRBJ2-3; D is possibly TRBD2 (6 bases). The CDR3 extends over 16 amino acids. V shed 4 bases and J shed 4 bases, with 19 bases lying between them. Per germline, CDR1 SGHNT and CDR2 YYREEE (reference sequence). CDR3 nucleotide sequence: TGTGCCAGCAGCCCTTCGGCGGGGAGGTGGTCAGATACGCAGTATTTT. It codes for CASSPSAGRWSDTQYF.